Sequencing of this T cell receptor (beta chain) was carried out in a study of blood T cell repertoires in COVID-19. For the study at large: Both acute and convalescent COVID-19 samples were obtained from the United States, Italy and Spain. Nucleic acid was either cDNA or gDNA, and it came from T cells, B-cell-depleted T cells, or PBMCs.

V was trimmed by 5 bases and J by 1 base, leaving 9 bases between them. Germline CDR1 reads SGHAT; CDR2 reads FQDESV (reference sequence). The CDR3 consists of 13 residues. Original analysis: Nucleated cell number was recorded as an estimate derived from reference gene primer amplification. Sequencing was performed with immunoSEQ multiplex PCR; in TCRdb, only in-frame clones are kept and a portion is missing. V, J and clone size were drawn from that table, and D and trimming were deduced from the DNA. The sample includes hundreds of thousands of clones, roughly 90% seen only once; the top ten take about 1.5%.

The TCR comes from a woman between 25 and 40 years old with active or convalescent COVID-19. Material for sequencing was peripheral blood. The chain combines TRBV11-1 with TRBJ2-7; D is perhaps TRBD2 (5 bases). The CDR3 DNA reads TGTGCCAGCAGCCGGACTGATTCCTACGAGCAGTACTTC. Its translation: CASSRTDSYEQYF.